The 21 T cell receptor beta chains listed next were all sequenced from one sample in a study of cytomegalovirus exposure and HLA in healthy donors. PCR was performed using 60 Vbeta and 13 Jbeta primers. Clones were sequenced by immunoSEQ multiplex PCR, and TCRdb holds only the in-frame ones, with some missing. This table holds over 250,000 clones, around 86% found once. The sequenced sample consisted of PBMCs. The receptors originated from a man aged 40-55 years in good health and CMV-seropositive.

The CDR3 nucleotides read TGTGCCAGCAGCTTAGTGGCAGGGGGCAACACTGAAGCTTTCTTT. Amino acid sequence: CASSLVAGGNTEAFF. V is TRBV7-9 and J is TRBJ1-1, with 8 bases aligning to TRBD1. The CDR3 contains 15 residues. J was trimmed by 2 bases and V by 1 base; bases with no gene match: 3. Germline V CDR1 and CDR2: SEHNR, FQNEAQ (reference sequence).

With respect to this clone: Sequence at one end of the junction differs from germline and may be a read error. The chain carries TRBV7-9 and TRBJ2-1; 14 nucleotides align to TRBD2. This CDR3 spans 16 amino acids. Germline values: CDR1 SEHNR, CDR2 FQNEAQ (reference sequence). Here the CDR3 DNA reads TGTTCCAGCAGCTCGACTAGCGGGAGGGTCGTCAATGAGCAGTTCTTC. Protein product: CSSSSTSGRVVNEQFF. The entire variable domain, with the rest obtained from reference TRBV7-9 and TRBJ2-1, is as follows: DTGVSQNPRHKITKRGQNVTFRCDPISEHNRLYWYRQTLGQGPEFLTYFQNEAQLEKSRLLSDRFSAERPKGSFSTLEIQRTEQGDSAMYLCSSSSTSGRVVNEQFFGPGTRLTVL.

The chain links TRBV19 to TRBJ2-6; possibly TRBD1 for D (5 bases). There are 18 residues in the CDR3. V lost 2 bases and J lost 0, with 14 bases in between. CDR1 is LNHDA and CDR2 is SQIVND in the germline V gene (reference sequence). The CDR3 loop is CASSIHRPRGSGANVLTF. CDR3 sequence (DNA): TGTGCCAGTAGTATACACCGGCCTAGGGGCTCTGGGGCCAACGTCCTGACTTTC.

This sequence joins TRBV11-2 and TRBJ2-7; 7 nucleotides line up with TRBD2. This CDR3 region has 16 residues. Germline trimming cut 4 bases from V and 2 bases from J; bases unmatched to any gene: 11. The germline gives CDR1 SGHAT, CDR2 FQNNGV. This CDR3 reads CASSSLGRAVPYEQYF. CDR3 nucleotides: TGTGCCAGCAGCTCCCTAGGGAGGGCCGTCCCCTACGAGCAGTACTTC.

The gene calls are TRBV4-1 and TRBJ2-1; tentative D call: TRBD2 (6 bases). Trimming left V 3 bases short and J 0 bases short, with 9 bases between. Germline CDR1 and CDR2: MGHRA and YSYEKL. The CDR3 contains 15 residues. The CDR3 DNA follows: TGCGCCAGCAGCCAGAGTAGCGGCTCCTACAATGAGCAGTTCTTC. Protein sequence: CASSQSSGSYNEQFF.

The chain carries TRBV6-6 and TRBJ1-5; D ambiguous. The CDR3 is made up of 13 amino acids. Germline CDR1 MNHNY, CDR2 SVGAGI (reference sequence). Trimming shortened V by 2 bases and J by 5 bases, and 7 bases separated the two germline ends. The CDR3 nucleotides are TGTGCCAGCAGTTACCAGGTCCATCAGCCCCAGCATTTT. This gives the protein CASSYQVHQPQHF.

The rearrangement joins TRBV4-2 to TRBJ1-6; TRBD1 matches at 9 bases. The CDR3 length is 15 residues. J was trimmed by 10 bases and V by 2 bases; bases with no gene match: 6. Germline CDR1 is LGHNA and CDR2 is YNFKEQ. The CDR3 reads CASSQSGTGRSPLHF. The CDR3 bases are TGTGCCAGCAGCCAATCCGGGACAGGGAGGTCACCCCTCCACTTT.

The genes are TRBV9 and TRBJ2-1; 10 nucleotides agree with TRBD2. This CDR3 is built from 16 residues. V gave up 3 bases and J gave up 3 bases; unmatched junction bases: 6. Germline CDR1 reads SGDLS; CDR2 reads YYNGEE. The CDR3 sequence is CASSAGLAAFYNEQFF. DNA of the CDR3: TGTGCCAGCAGCGCAGGACTAGCGGCTTTCTACAATGAGCAGTTCTTC.

The genes are TRBV6-5 and TRBJ2-7, with 9 bases lining up with TRBD1. V lost 2 bases to trimming and J lost 4 bases; unmatched junction nucleotides: 9. CDR1 is MNHEY, CDR2 SVGAGI, per germline. CDR3 length: 16 amino acids. The CDR3 loop is CASSYGRTGAIYEQYF. Written as DNA, the CDR3 is TGTGCCAGCAGTTACGGGAGGACAGGGGCAATTTACGAGCAGTACTTC.

As DNA, the CDR3 is TGCGCCAGCAGCCCAGGCCCCCTTGGAGATACGCAGTATTTT. Protein: CASSPGPLGDTQYF. This sequence joins TRBV5-1 and TRBJ2-3; no clear D. Trimming left V 4 bases short and J 5 bases short, with 14 bases between. The CDR3 runs to 14 residues. Germline V CDR1 and CDR2: SGHRS, YFSETQ.

J is TRBJ2-6 and V is TRBV28, with D possibly matching TRBD2 (5 bases). V lost 6 bases to trimming and J lost 0 bases, with 12 bases between them. From germline, CDR1 is MDHEN and CDR2 SYDVKM. The CDR3 runs to 16 residues. CDR3 amino acids: CASSSRRGSGANVLTF. CDR3 bases: TGTGCCAGCAGCTCCCGACGGGGCTCTGGGGCCAACGTCCTGACTTTC. Together with reference TRBV28 and TRBJ2-6, the CDR3 gives the full variable domain: DVKVTQSSRYLVKRTGEKVFLECVQDMDHENMFWYRQDPGLGLRLIYFSYDVKMKEKGDIPEGYSVSREKKERFSLILESASTNQTSMYLCASSSRRGSGANVLTFGAGSRLTVL.

The J gene is TRBJ2-2, the V gene TRBV19; 7 bases fit TRBD1. V shed 4 bases, J shed 0 bases, and the junction held 2 bases outside the gene matches. The CDR3 covers 15 residues. Per germline, CDR1 LNHDA and CDR2 SQIVND (reference sequence). The CDR3 DNA is TGTGCCAGTAGTAATACAGGGGCGAACACCGGGGAGCTGTTTTTT. This gives the protein CASSNTGANTGELFF.

V usage is TRBV2 and J usage is TRBJ2-7; TRBD2 matches 8 bases. The V segment lost 4 bases and the J segment 4 bases; nucleotides outside the gene matches: 12. Germline V CDR1 and CDR2: SNHLY, FYNNEI. CDR3 length: 16 residues. The CDR3 spells CASSGLENSGIYEQYF. The CDR3 coding sequence is TGTGCCAGCAGTGGACTCGAAAATAGCGGGATTTACGAGCAGTACTTC.

The gene calls are TRBV6-5 and TRBJ2-7, with D perhaps matching TRBD1 (5 bases). V gave up 0 bases and J gave up 0 bases, with 12 bases separating them. Germline CDR1 reads MNHEY; CDR2 reads SVGAGI. The length of the CDR3 is 16 residues. CDR3 nucleotides: TGTGCCAGCAGTTACTCGTGGGCCAGGGTCTCCTACGAGCAGTACTTC. Encoded protein: CASSYSWARVSYEQYF.

The genes are TRBV18 and TRBJ1-4, with TRBD1 as a possible D gene (5 bases). Trimming pared 0 bases from V and 4 bases from J, leaving 9 bases between. CDR1 and CDR2 (germline): KGHSH, LQKENI. The CDR3 consists of 15 residues. The CDR3 bases are TGTGCCAGCTCACCACCGACAGAGAGTAATGAAAAACTGTTTTTT. Translated, it gives CASSPPTESNEKLFF.

The V and J genes are TRBV4-3 and TRBJ2-7, with 14 bases that match TRBD2. Germline V gene lookup returns CDR1 LGHNA and CDR2 YSLEER. This CDR3 spans 16 amino acids. Trimming took 4 bases from V and 4 from J; bases not matched to a gene: 6. CDR3 region: CASSLGTSGSVYEQYF. For the CDR3, the DNA is TGCGCCAGCAGCCTTGGGACTAGCGGGAGTGTATACGAGCAGTACTTC.

V usage is TRBV19 and J usage is TRBJ1-1; D gene unclear. From germline, CDR1 is LNHDA and CDR2 SQIVND (reference sequence). The CDR3 is 13 amino acids. The V and J ends lost 5 bases and 6 bases respectively, with 13 bases between them. The CDR3 spells CASSASGSPEAFF. The DNA of the CDR3 is TGTGCCAGTAGTGCCTCAGGCTCGCCTGAAGCTTTCTTT.

A few counts support this clone. The rearrangement links TRBV4-1 to TRBJ1-2, with a tentative D call TRBD1 (6 bases). The CDR3 has 14 amino acids. Between the trimmed V and J ends, which lost 0 bases and 8 bases, there was a span of 13 bases. Germline-derived CDR1 and CDR2 are MGHRA and YSYEKL. CDR3 coding DNA: TGCGCCAGCAGCCAAGATAACAGGGAAGGCGGCTACACCTTC. Protein product: CASSQDNREGGYTF.

The CDR3 DNA reads TGTGCCAGCAGTCAGGGGGGCGGCTTTTATTCTGGCTACACCTTC. Residues: CASSQGGGFYSGYTF. The chain combines TRBV28 with TRBJ1-2, with TRBD1 matching over 7 bases. The CDR3 totals 15 residues. V shed 5 bases, J shed 7 bases, and the junction held 13 bases outside the gene matches. The germline V gene encodes CDR1 MDHEN and CDR2 SYDVKM.

The chain couples TRBV28 to TRBJ1-5; 8 nucleotides align to TRBD1. V shed 11 bases and J 2 bases; nucleotides not matched to a gene: 2. The CDR3 runs to 12 residues. Germline V gene sequence: CDR1 MDHEN, CDR2 SYDVKM. CDR3 nucleotides: TGTGCCGAACAGGGGGGCAATCAGCCCCAGCATTTT. Residues: CAEQGGNQPQHF.

The V and J genes are TRBV29-1 and TRBJ2-1; 7 nucleotides line up with TRBD2. From germline, CDR1 is SQVTM and CDR2 ANQGSEA. The CDR3 consists of 16 residues. V dropped 5 bases and J dropped 1; count of bases not matched to a gene: 11. The chain's CDR3 is CSVLGRASGSYNEQFF. CDR3 bases: TGCAGCGTTCTCGGGAGAGCTAGCGGATCCTACAATGAGCAGTTCTTC.